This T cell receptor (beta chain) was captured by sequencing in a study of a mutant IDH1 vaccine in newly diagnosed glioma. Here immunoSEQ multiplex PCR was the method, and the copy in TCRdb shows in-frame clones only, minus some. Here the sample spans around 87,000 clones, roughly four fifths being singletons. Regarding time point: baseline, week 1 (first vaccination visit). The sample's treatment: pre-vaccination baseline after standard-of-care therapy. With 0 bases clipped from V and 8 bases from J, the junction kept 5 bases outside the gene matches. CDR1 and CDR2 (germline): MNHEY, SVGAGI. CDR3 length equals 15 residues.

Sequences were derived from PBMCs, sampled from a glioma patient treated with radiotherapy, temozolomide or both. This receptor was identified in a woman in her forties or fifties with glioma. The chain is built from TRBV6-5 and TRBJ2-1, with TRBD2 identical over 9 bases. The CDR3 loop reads CASSYSGTSQHEQFF. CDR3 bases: TGTGCCAGCAGTTACTCGGGGACTAGCCAACATGAGCAGTTCTTC.